Included here is one T cell receptor (beta chain) sequence, with context. The method was immunoSEQ multiplex PCR; TCRdb's version includes in-frame clones alone and lacks a portion of them. The sample comprises approximately 100,000 clones, around 90% of which are singletons, and around 3.9% rests with the top ten. These data are taken from a study of blood T cell repertoires in COVID-19. Trimming removed 1 base from V and 3 bases from J, with 12 bases in between. Germline V gene data show CDR1 as SGHTA and CDR2 as FQGNSA. There are 15 residues in the CDR3. Sample: peripheral blood. The source is a human donor with COVID-19, enrolled during active disease. The donor label of this sample is uncertain. V usage is TRBV7-2 and J usage is TRBJ1-1, with D hard to call. The CDR3 nucleotides read TGTGCCAGCAGCTTAGTTGGTCAGGCTCACACTGAAGCTTTCTTT. It codes for CASSLVGQAHTEAFF. Together with reference TRBV7-2 and TRBJ1-1, the CDR3 gives the full variable domain: GAGVSQSPSNKVTEKGKDVELRCDPISGHTALYWYRQSLGQGLEFLIYFQGNSAPDKSGLPSDRFSAERTGGSVSTLTIQRTQQEDSAVYLCASSLVGQAHTEAFFGQGTRLTVV.